These T cell receptor beta chains were read from a single sample in a study of blood T cell repertoires in COVID-19. Profiled with immunoSEQ multiplex PCR; TCRdb holds only in-frame clones, not every one. The sample has around 370,000 clones, 87% seen once. Material: peripheral blood. These receptors came from a woman between 50 and 59 years old with COVID-19, enrolled during active disease. The CDR3 runs from the conserved cysteine through the conserved F or W. A D gene is named only where the DNA matches it firmly. Clone size is not always given. Where it is, it says once, few, many or a class for expanded clones.

d_call	clone_size	v_call	j_call	cdr3_nt	cdr3_aa
.	once	TRBV5-1	TRBJ2-7	TGCGCCAGCAGCTTGGATCTCTCCCCCTACGAGCAGTACTTC	CASSLDLSPYEQYF
.	.	TRBV2	TRBJ1-5	TGTGCCAGCAGCGGGACAAACATTCTAGGTAATCAGCCCCAGCATTTT	CASSGTNILGNQPQHF
TRBD2	.	TRBV10-2	TRBJ2-7	TGCGCCAGCAGTGTCGGGACTAGCAGCTACGAGCAGTACTTC	CASSVGTSSYEQYF
.	.	TRBV14	TRBJ2-6	TGTGCCAGCAGCCAAGTTATCTCTGGGGCCAACGTCCTGACTTTC	CASSQVISGANVLTF
.	.	TRBV7-3	TRBJ2-6	TGTGCCAGCAGCCCCTCCGGTGGGGCCAACGTCCTGACTTTC	CASSPSGGANVLTF
.	.	TRBV11-2	TRBJ1-5	TGTGCCAGCAGCGGGACGGGGGGCAATCAGCCCCAGCATTTT	CASSGTGGNQPQHF
.	.	TRBV19	TRBJ1-1	TGTGCCAGTAGTATTCCAGGGACTAACACTGAAGCTTTCTTT	CASSIPGTNTEAFF
.	once	TRBV6-5	TRBJ1-1	TGTGCCAGCACAGGGGTCAGGGACACTGAAGCTTTCTTT	CASTGVRDTEAFF
TRBD2	.	TRBV12-5	TRBJ2-1	TGTGCTAGTGGTTTCACAAAACAAGCGGGAGTGTCCCACAATGAGCAGTTCTTC	CASGFTKQAGVSHNEQFF
.	.	TRBV2	TRBJ1-3	TGTGCCAGCAACCCCCAGGGTGGGGGGGCTGGAAACACCATATATTTT	CASNPQGGGAGNTIYF
TRBD1	.	TRBV19	TRBJ2-5	TGTGCCAGTACCTCATCAGGGGGACAGGGGTTTCAAGAGACCCAGTACTTC	CASTSSGGQGFQETQYF
TRBD1	.	TRBV9	TRBJ2-5	TGTGCCAGCAGCAGAACAGGGGAAGAGACCCAGTACTTC	CASSRTGEETQYF
TRBD1	.	TRBV25-1	TRBJ1-5	TGTGCCAGCAGTAACCAGGGGGCCGTTCAGCCCCAGCATTTT	CASSNQGAVQPQHF
TRBD2	.	TRBV27	TRBJ2-7	TGTGCCAGCAGTCCACCCTGGCGACTAGCGGGGGGGACCTACGAGCAGTACTTC	CASSPPWRLAGGTYEQYF
TRBD1	.	TRBV7-6	TRBJ1-2	TGTGCCAGCAGCTTGGGACAGGGGGGGGATGGCTACACCTTC	CASSLGQGGDGYTF
.	.	TRBV20-1	TRBJ2-1	TGCAGTGCGTGGGCTGGCAATGAGCAGTTCTTC	CSAWAGNEQFF
TRBD2	.	TRBV18	TRBJ2-7	TGTGCCAGCTCACCACCTCTAGCGGGAGGCGAGCAGTACTTC	CASSPPLAGGEQYF
.	.	TRBV6-5	TRBJ2-2	TGTGCCAGCAGTTACCTCGGGAAAGGGACCGGGGAGCTGTTTTTT	CASSYLGKGTGELFF
TRBD1	.	TRBV5-4	TRBJ2-7	TGTGCCAGCAGCTTGGAAGGGACAGCGGACTACGAGCAGTACTTC	CASSLEGTADYEQYF
TRBD2	.	TRBV18	TRBJ2-1	TGTGCCAGCTCATTAAGCGGGGGGAGGGCCAATGAGCAGTTCTTC	CASSLSGGRANEQFF
.	.	TRBV12-3/TRBV12-4	TRBJ2-7	TGTGCCAGCGGACTCCCAAGGGAGCAGTACTTC	CASGLPREQYF
.	.	TRBV10-3	TRBJ1-1	TGTGCCGCTACGGGGAACACTGAAGCTTTCTTT	CAATGNTEAFF
.	.	TRBV30	TRBJ1-5	TGTGCCTGGAGTGAGGAGGGTGATCAGCCCCAGCATTTT	CAWSEEGDQPQHF
.	.	TRBV7-2	TRBJ1-5	TGTGCCAGCAGCTTAGGGAGCGTGAGCAATCAGCCCCAGCATTTT	CASSLGSVSNQPQHF
TRBD2	.	TRBV19	TRBJ2-1	TGTGCCAGTAGTATACTAGCGGGAGTTCTTACCGATGAGCAGTTCTTC	CASSILAGVLTDEQFF
.	once	TRBV9	TRBJ1-5	TGTGCCAGCAGCGGAAACTCGGTGAATCAGCCCCAGCATTTT	CASSGNSVNQPQHF
TRBD2	.	TRBV27	TRBJ2-5	TGTGCCAGCAGTCCCGGGGCTCTAGCGGCAGCTATAAAACAGTACTTC	CASSPGALAAAIKQYF
.	.	TRBV6-5	TRBJ2-1	TGTGCCAGCAGTTACTCGAGAGGCGGGAAGCTGAGGGAGCAGTTCTTC	CASSYSRGGKLREQFF
.	.	TRBV6-5	TRBJ2-5	TGTGCCACCCGGGCGGGAATGCAGACCCAGTACTTC	CATRAGMQTQYF
TRBD2	once	TRBV19	TRBJ2-1	TGTGCCAGTAGGTTAGCGGGACCCTACAATGAGCAGTTCTTC	CASRLAGPYNEQFF